This section outlines one T cell receptor beta chain sequence together with its context. TCRdb called the RT-PCR reads again in MiXCR, with one record for every CDR3 protein. Among about 34,000 distinct CDR3 sequences listed, around 33% were seen once. This sample was included in a study of patients and donors after allogeneic stem cell transplantation. Germline V gene lookup returns CDR1 LGHNA and CDR2 YSLEER. Trimming took off 1 base at V and 3 bases at J, with 15 bases between the two ends. This CDR3 is built from 16 residues. Material for sequencing was blood, either unsorted or a sorted T cell fraction (not recorded which). This chain connects TRBV4-3 to TRBJ1-2, with D unclear. This TCR was recovered from a human donor who was either an allogeneic HSCT recipient or a stem cell or donor lymphocyte infusion donor (not recorded which). It is not recorded whose cells these are; they may come from a transplant donor. The CDR3 is CASSQVAFLGYYGYTF. CDR3 DNA: TGCGCCAGCAGCCAAGTTGCCTTCCTAGGTTACTATGGCTACACCTTC.